This TCR beta chain was identified during a study of T cells in Graves' hyperthyroidism and ophthalmopathy. Disease duration under 2 months; hyperthyroidism patients were aged 18 to 65. Patients showing uncontrolled infection, other autoimmune disease, pregnancy or lactation were ineligible. Every diagnosis used clinical symptoms, serum thyroxine and TRAb, thyroid ultrasound and orbital computed tomography. In this sample, this clonotype turned up many times. RNA transcripts served as the template for amplifying TCR beta CDR3 regions. HTBI primers were used for first-round RT-PCR of the TCR CDR3. TCRdb re-derived calls from the multiplex PCR reads in MiXCR, one entry per CDR3 protein. Here the sample spans 550,000 to 800,000 distinct CDR3 sequences, approximately 15% being singletons. V was pared by 5 bases and J by 5 bases, with 7 bases of the junction left unmatched. CDR3 length: 15 amino acids. Germline CDR1 reads SGHTA; CDR2 reads FQGNSA.

This TCR came from a man between 50 and 59 years old with Graves' hyperthyroidism. The chain couples TRBV7-2 to TRBJ2-5, with 11 bases that match TRBD2. Material: blood. This chain's CDR3 is CASSRVAGGLETQYF. The DNA of the CDR3 is TGTGCCAGCAGCCGGGTAGCGGGAGGGCTGGAGACCCAGTACTTC.